A selection of T cell receptor beta chains follows, all from one sample in a study of T cells after yellow fever vaccination. TCRdb fed the 5' RACE reads into MiXCR, producing one record per CDR3 protein. Here the sample spans 300,000 to 400,000 distinct CDR3 sequences, around 12% being singletons. The sequences come from CD4+ T cells sorted from PBMCs, collected 15 days after the yellow fever booster vaccination. The source is a young man who received the YFV17D yellow fever vaccine. The CDR3 runs from the conserved cysteine through the conserved F or W. A D gene is named only where the DNA matches it firmly. Rows may omit the clone size; those that give it use once, few, many or a size class.

>15|.|TRBV5-1|few|TRBJ1-2
CASSWGAYTQPGYTF
TGCGCCAGCAGCTGGGGGGCGTACACTCAACCTGGCTACACCTTC
>12|.|TRBV12-3/TRBV12-4|few|TRBJ1-2
CASSLVEGGYTF
TGTGCCAGCAGTTTAGTCGAGGGCGGCTACACCTTC
>15|.|TRBV10-1|.|TRBJ2-7
CASSETGGAPYEQYF
TGCGCCAGCAGTGAAACCGGGGGAGCCCCCTACGAGCAGTACTTC
>16|.|TRBV12-3/TRBV12-4|few|TRBJ2-3
CASSLTRLPSTDTQYF
TGTGCCAGCAGTTTAACTCGACTGCCTAGCACAGATACGCAGTATTTT
>14|TRBD2|TRBV7-2|few|TRBJ2-2
CASGGEVGTGELFF
TGTGCCAGCGGGGGGGAGGTCGGCACCGGGGAGCTGTTTTTT
>13|.|TRBV7-7|few|TRBJ2-7
CASSLGTAGEQYF
TGTGCCAGCAGCCTTGGGACCGCGGGCGAGCAGTACTTC
>12|TRBD2|TRBV5-6|.|TRBJ2-3
CASTGGLATQYF
TGTGCCAGCACCGGCGGACTAGCTACGCAGTATTTT
>15|.|TRBV19|few|TRBJ2-6
CASSIANTGANVLTF
TGTGCCAGTAGTATAGCTAATACTGGGGCCAACGTCCTGACTTTC
>12|.|TRBV6-5|few|TRBJ2-7
CASSPHRGEQYF
TGTGCCAGCAGCCCTCATCGGGGGGAGCAGTACTTC
>15|.|TRBV4-3|.|TRBJ2-1
CASSQDWGGHDEQFF
TGCGCCAGCAGCCAAGATTGGGGGGGACACGATGAGCAGTTCTTC
>13|.|TRBV24-1|.|TRBJ1-5
CAVDRGPNQPQHF
TGTGCCGTCGATCGTGGGCCCAATCAGCCCCAGCATTTT
>15|.|TRBV3-1|few|TRBJ1-4
CASSQEAQANEKLFF
TGTGCCAGCAGCCAAGAAGCACAAGCTAATGAAAAACTGTTTTTT
>15|TRBD1|TRBV11-2|few|TRBJ2-4
CASSSRTGAKNIQYF
TGTGCCAGCAGCTCAAGGACAGGCGCCAAAAACATTCAGTACTTC
>16|.|TRBV5-1|.|TRBJ1-2
CASSLGSTEGNYGYTF
TGCGCCAGCAGCTTGGGGTCGACAGAGGGGAACTATGGCTACACCTTC
>14|.|TRBV10-3|.|TRBJ1-2
CAISERAGNEGYTF
TGTGCCATCAGTGAAAGGGCAGGCAACGAGGGCTACACCTTC
>13|.|TRBV7-2|.|TRBJ2-3
CASRPAAVDTQYF
TGTGCCAGCAGACCCGCAGCGGTGGATACGCAGTATTTT
>13|.|TRBV7-2|.|TRBJ2-1
CASSFEPPREQFF
TGTGCCAGCAGCTTCGAACCCCCACGTGAGCAGTTCTTC
>14|.|TRBV28|many|TRBJ1-1
CASPQPLRNTEAFF
TGTGCCAGCCCTCAGCCGCTCCGGAACACTGAAGCTTTCTTT
>12|.|TRBV5-4|.|TRBJ2-2
CASNGASGELFF
TGTGCCAGCAACGGGGCCTCCGGGGAGCTGTTTTTT
>14|.|TRBV20-1|.|TRBJ2-1
CSAEESGSYNEQFF
TGCAGTGCTGAAGAAAGCGGGTCCTACAATGAGCAGTTCTTC
>17|.|TRBV4-1|.|TRBJ2-3
CASSAGVAGQITDTQYF
TGCGCCAGCAGTGCCGGCGTAGCTGGACAGATCACAGATACGCAGTATTTT
>17|.|TRBV11-2|.|TRBJ2-3
CASVSRGSSRFTDTQYF
TGTGCCAGCGTGTCCCGGGGCAGCAGTAGGTTCACAGATACGCAGTATTTT
>16|.|TRBV5-1|few|TRBJ2-6
CASSLLPSSGANVLTF
TGCGCCAGCAGCTTGCTCCCTAGCTCTGGGGCCAACGTCCTGACTTTC
>15|.|TRBV7-2|.|TRBJ2-5
CASSPPGTPGETQYF
TGTGCCAGCAGCCCGCCCGGGACGCCGGGGGAGACCCAGTACTTC
>13|TRBD1|TRBV5-1|many|TRBJ2-7
CASSTGKSYEQYF
TGCGCCAGCTCGACAGGGAAATCCTACGAGCAGTACTTC
>13|.|TRBV18|.|TRBJ2-5
CASSPFREETQYF
TGTGCCAGCTCACCATTCCGGGAGGAGACCCAGTACTTC
>14|.|TRBV20-1|few|TRBJ1-5
CSARVRASNQPQHF
TGCAGTGCTAGAGTAAGAGCTAGCAATCAGCCCCAGCATTTT
>18|TRBD2|TRBV7-2|few|TRBJ2-7
CASSLTPPGRGDHNEQYF
TGTGCCAGCAGCTTAACCCCCCCGGGGCGGGGGGATCATAACGAGCAGTACTTC
>14|.|TRBV7-2|many|TRBJ2-3
CASSPSGGTDTQYF
TGTGCCAGCAGTCCGAGCGGTGGCACAGATACGCAGTATTTT
>17|TRBD2|TRBV27|.|TRBJ2-2
CASSPLARGGVTGELFF
TGTGCCAGCAGTCCCTTAGCGCGCGGGGGGGTCACCGGGGAGCTGTTTTTT
>13|TRBD2|TRBV6-2/TRBV6-3|few|TRBJ2-3
CASGRSGTDTQYF
TGTGCCAGCGGGCGTAGCGGGACAGATACGCAGTATTTT
>14|.|TRBV7-2|.|TRBJ2-1
CASSFRLGEAEQFF
TGTGCCAGCAGCTTCCGACTCGGGGAGGCTGAGCAGTTCTTC
>14|TRBD1|TRBV10-3|.|TRBJ2-7
CAISARGRWDEQYF
TGTGCCATCAGTGCCAGGGGGCGGTGGGACGAGCAGTACTTC
>13|.|TRBV29-1|few|TRBJ1-3
CSVEARSGNTIYF
TGCAGCGTGGAGGCTCGGTCTGGAAACACCATATATTTT
>13|TRBD1|TRBV10-3|few|TRBJ2-7
CAISPGTENEQYF
TGTGCCATCAGTCCCGGGACAGAAAACGAGCAGTACTTC
>17|TRBD2|TRBV9|few|TRBJ2-5
CASSDGASGGGQETQYF
TGTGCCAGCAGCGATGGAGCTAGCGGGGGGGGGCAAGAGACCCAGTACTTC
>13|.|TRBV7-9|.|TRBJ2-3
CASRVESTDTQYF
TGTGCCAGCAGGGTAGAGAGCACAGATACGCAGTATTTT
>15|.|TRBV4-3|few|TRBJ1-1
CASSQGNLVNTEAFF
TGCGCCAGCAGCCAAGGTAACCTGGTGAACACTGAAGCTTTCTTT
>19|.|TRBV5-1|many|TRBJ1-4
CASSSYRTSDPETNEKLFF
TGCGCCAGCAGCTCCTATAGGACGTCCGACCCTGAAACTAATGAAAAACTGTTTTTT
>14|.|TRBV3-1|.|TRBJ2-5
CASSQERTTGTQYF
TGTGCCAGCAGCCAAGAAAGGACAACAGGGACCCAGTACTTC
>13|.|TRBV5-1|many|TRBJ2-1
CASSFSSGGEQFF
TGCGCCAGCAGCTTTAGTTCTGGTGGCGAGCAGTTCTTC
>13|TRBD1|TRBV6-5|few|TRBJ1-6
CASSGDSNSPLHF
TGTGCCAGCAGTGGGGACAGTAATTCACCCCTCCACTTT
>13|.|TRBV5-1|.|TRBJ2-3
CASTTEYTDTQYF
TGCGCCAGCACAACAGAATACACAGATACGCAGTATTTT
>14|TRBD1|TRBV11-3|few|TRBJ1-2
CASSLGTGDYGYTF
TGTGCCAGCAGCTTAGGGACAGGGGACTATGGCTACACCTTC
>16|TRBD2|TRBV12-3/TRBV12-4|.|TRBJ2-7
CASRKTSGGAYGEQYF
TGTGCCAGCAGAAAAACTAGCGGGGGGGCCTATGGCGAGCAGTACTTC
>14|TRBD1|TRBV7-7|.|TRBJ2-5
CASSLGGTGETQYF
TGTGCCAGCAGCTTGGGAGGGACAGGGGAGACCCAGTACTTC
>14|.|TRBV5-6|few|TRBJ1-5
CASSLGYSNQPQHF
TGTGCCAGCAGCTTGGGATATAGCAATCAGCCCCAGCATTTT
>15|TRBD2|TRBV14|.|TRBJ2-2
CASSPRLAGGGELFF
TGTGCCAGCAGCCCCCGCCTAGCGGGGGGCGGGGAGCTGTTTTTT
>15|TRBD1|TRBV5-1|few|TRBJ2-7
CASSLASGQGLEQYF
TGCGCCAGCAGCTTGGCATCGGGACAGGGTCTGGAGCAGTACTTC
>14|TRBD2|TRBV2|few|TRBJ2-3
CASPRGAGWNTQYF
TGTGCCAGTCCGCGGGGGGCCGGCTGGAATACGCAGTATTTT
>16|.|TRBV11-2|many|TRBJ1-1
CASSLEFGKMNTEAFF
TGTGCCAGCAGCTTAGAGTTTGGAAAAATGAACACTGAAGCTTTCTTT
>15|TRBD1|TRBV4-1|many|TRBJ1-2
CASSKPGQGYYGYTF
TGCGCCAGCAGCAAACCGGGACAGGGATACTATGGCTACACCTTC
>14|.|TRBV20-1|few|TRBJ2-3
CSARVGGATDTQYF
TGCAGTGCTAGAGTAGGGGGGGCCACAGATACGCAGTATTTT
>14|.|TRBV5-1|.|TRBJ2-7
CASGGGAPDYEQYF
TGCGCCAGCGGTGGTGGGGCCCCGGACTACGAGCAGTACTTC
>17|TRBD2|TRBV10-3|.|TRBJ2-6
CAISRGGWGAGANVLTF
TGTGCCATCAGCCGGGGAGGGTGGGGTGCTGGGGCCAACGTCCTGACTTTC